These 20 T cell receptor beta chains were sequenced from one sample in a study of T cells in Graves' hyperthyroidism and ophthalmopathy. TCR beta CDR3 sequences were amplified from RNA transcripts. Carried out on the TCR CDR3, a first-round RT-PCR used the HTBI primer set. TCRdb itself ran the multiplex PCR reads through MiXCR, one entry per CDR3 protein. Of approximately 530,000 distinct CDR3 sequences listed, just under 20% are singletons. The sequenced material came from blood. The receptor set was obtained from a man in his forties or fifties with Graves' ophthalmopathy.

This clonotype was found a few times. At one boundary the junction diverges from the germline segment, which might be a read error. This chain links TRBV7-6 with TRBJ1-1; D is possibly TRBD1 (5 bases). This CDR3 has 14 amino acids. The germline gives CDR1 SGHVS, CDR2 FNYEAQ. DNA of the CDR3: TGTGCCAGCACCCTACAGGCTACGAACACTGAAGCTTTCTTC. Amino acid sequence: CASTLQATNTEAFF.

This clonotype was observed a handful of times. The V and J genes are TRBV20-1 and TRBJ1-4; the D gene is possibly TRBD1 (5 bases). Germline CDR1 DFQATT, CDR2 SNEGSKA (reference sequence). The CDR3 is 14 amino acids. V was cut by 6 bases and J by 0 bases, with 11 bases left in between. The CDR3 is CSASGVSTNEKLFF. Written as DNA, the CDR3 is TGCAGTGCCTCGGGGGTTTCAACTAATGAAAAACTGTTTTTT.

Ten or more counts support this clonotype. The chain uses TRBV3-1 and TRBJ2-5; 10 bases align to TRBD2. Germline V gene data show CDR1 as LGHDT and CDR2 as YNNKEL (reference sequence). The CDR3 runs to 18 residues. V lost 4 bases to trimming and J lost 2 bases; unmatched junction nucleotides: 13. The CDR3 sequence is CASSPSATSGWGQETQYF. The CDR3 coding sequence is TGTGCCAGCAGCCCCTCGGCGACTAGCGGGTGGGGACAAGAGACCCAGTACTTC.

The chain uses TRBV11-2 and TRBJ1-4; D possibly corresponds to TRBD1 (5 bases). The CDR3 is 13 amino acids. CDR1 and CDR2 from the germline V gene are SGHAT and FQNNGV. Trimming stripped 0 bases from V and 15 bases from J, with 14 bases between. DNA for the CDR3: TGTGCCAGCAGCTTAGATCGGGACGCCGGCTTGTTTTTT. This gives the protein CASSLDRDAGLFF.

This clonotype was recorded only once. The rearrangement joins TRBV28 to TRBJ2-7, with 10 nucleotides matching TRBD2. V shed 7 bases and J 0 bases; nucleotides not matched to a gene: 18. This CDR3 has 19 amino acids. Germline-derived CDR1 and CDR2 are MDHEN and SYDVKM. The CDR3 DNA follows: TGTGCCAGCACCCCGGGGAACCGGGCCGTAGCGGGAGGCTCCTACGAGCAGTACTTC. Protein: CASTPGNRAVAGGSYEQYF.

In its sample, this clonotype was seen a few times. The chain couples TRBV28 to TRBJ2-2, with unresolved D. V was trimmed by 10 bases and J by 2 bases, leaving 14 bases between them. The CDR3 has 14 amino acids. Germline CDR1 MDHEN, CDR2 SYDVKM. This CDR3 reads CATRFPSNTGELFF. The CDR3 nucleotides read TGTGCCACTCGGTTCCCCTCAAACACCGGGGAGCTGTTTTTT.

This clonotype was picked up a small number of times. J is TRBJ1-4 and V is TRBV12-3 or TRBV12-4; 8 nucleotides line up with TRBD1. The CDR3 loop spans 16 amino acids. The junction had 10 bases not matched to a gene; V was cut back by 6 bases and J by 4 bases. The CDR3 spells CASRGQGPLVNEKLFF. The CDR3 DNA follows: TGTGCCAGCAGAGGACAGGGCCCACTAGTTAATGAAAAACTGTTTTTT.

The V gene is TRBV4-1, the J gene TRBJ2-5; D remains unclear. CDR1 MGHRA and CDR2 YSYEKL come from the germline V gene. The V end lost 1 base, the J end lost 2 bases, and 11 bases lay between the germline ends. The CDR3 has 15 amino acids. CDR3 nucleotide sequence: TGCGCCAGCAGCCAAGGAGCGTCCTTACAAGAGACCCAGTACTTC. Protein sequence: CASSQGASLQETQYF.

The rearrangement joins TRBV18 to TRBJ2-1; D is undetermined. V lost 0 bases, J lost 5 bases, and 11 bases lay in between. The CDR3 length is 15 residues. CDR1 KGHSH and CDR2 LQKENI come from the germline V gene. The CDR3 sequence is CASSPPMGFHNEQFF. The CDR3 nucleotides read TGTGCCAGCTCACCACCGATGGGGTTCCACAATGAGCAGTTCTTC.

This clonotype was seen ten or more times. V usage is TRBV3-1 and J usage is TRBJ1-1; 9 bases are shared with TRBD1. Germline V lookup: CDR1 LGHDT, CDR2 YNNKEL (reference sequence). The V gene end was trimmed by 4 bases and the J gene end by 1 base; junction bases not matched to a gene: 4. The CDR3 has 15 amino acids. The CDR3 region is CASSPSTGGNTEAFF. The CDR3 DNA follows: TGTGCCAGCAGCCCGTCGACAGGGGGGAACACTGAAGCTTTCTTT.

V gene TRBV10-3 combines with J gene TRBJ2-5; D gene unclear. The CDR3 runs 14 residues. Trimming cost V 2 bases and J 1 base, with 8 bases left between them. From germline, CDR1 is ENHRY and CDR2 SYGVKD. CDR3 sequence (DNA): TGTGCCATCAGTGAGCCGGCTAGCCAAGAGACCCAGTACTTC. Translating it yields CAISEPASQETQYF.

J is TRBJ2-7 and V is TRBV6-2 or TRBV6-3, with 10 positions matching TRBD1. Unmatched junction bases numbered 5, after V lost 6 bases and J lost 0 bases. The CDR3 length is 15 residues. CDR1 and CDR2 from the germline V gene are MNHEY and SVGEGT. The CDR3 bases are TGTGCCAGCAGCGGACAGGGGGTCCCCTCCTACGAGCAGTACTTC. As protein: CASSGQGVPSYEQYF.

This clonotype was picked up many times. The chain is built from TRBV4-3 and TRBJ2-1, with D perhaps being TRBD1 or TRBD2 (5 bases each). The ends were cut back, 0 bases at V and 9 bases at J, with 15 bases in the middle. Germline CDR1 LGHNA, CDR2 YSLEER. The CDR3 sequence is 15 residues long. CDR3: CASSQETFGAGEQFF. In DNA form, the CDR3 reads TGCGCCAGCAGCCAAGAAACTTTCGGGGCGGGTGAGCAGTTCTTC.

The chain joins TRBV18 to TRBJ2-5; TRBD1 is a possible D gene (5 bases). The V gene lost 2 bases and the J gene lost 0 bases, with 16 bases spanning the gap. Germline V gives CDR1 KGHSH, CDR2 LQKENI. The CDR3 is made up of 17 amino acids. The CDR3 DNA follows: TGTGCCAGCTCACCAGTATGGGGCTCGAAGGACCAAGAGACCCAGTACTTC. The encoded protein is CASSPVWGSKDQETQYF.

The CDR3 here is CATSRDPNTGELFF. The CDR3 DNA reads as TGTGCCACCAGCAGAGACCCGAACACCGGGGAGCTGTTTTTT. The chain employs TRBV15 and TRBJ2-2; D gene unclear. Trimming shortened V by 0 bases and J by 0 bases, and 2 bases separated the two germline ends. The CDR3 runs 14 residues. Per germline, CDR1 LNHNV and CDR2 YYDKDF (reference sequence).

This clonotype was found a few times. This chain joins TRBV12-3 or TRBV12-4 and TRBJ2-2; TRBD2 agrees at 9 bases. V dropped 2 bases and J dropped 4; count of bases not matched to a gene: 5. This CDR3 spans 16 amino acids. The DNA for the CDR3 is TGTGCCAGCAGTTTACTAGGCGGGAGGGTCACCGGGGAGCTGTTTTTT. Its protein is CASSLLGGRVTGELFF.

The chain carries TRBV19 and TRBJ1-2; D might be TRBD1 (6 bases). The germline gives CDR1 LNHDA, CDR2 SQIVND (reference sequence). This CDR3 is built from 14 residues. Trimming took 3 bases from V and 4 from J, leaving 12 bases between them. The CDR3 sequence is CASSMRTAVYGYTF. Written as DNA, the CDR3 is TGTGCCAGTAGTATGAGGACAGCGGTCTATGGCTACACCTTC.

The V call is TRBV7-2, the J call TRBJ1-2; D remains ambiguous. There are 14 residues in the CDR3. CDR1 is SGHTA and CDR2 is FQGNSA in the germline V gene. Trimming pared 3 bases from V and 3 bases from J, leaving 11 bases between. In DNA, the CDR3 is TGTGCCAGCAGCTTTGGGCCGTCGGACTATGGCTACACCTTC. Amino acid sequence: CASSFGPSDYGYTF.

This clonotype was seen repeatedly, ten times or more. The chain combines TRBV12-3 or TRBV12-4 with TRBJ2-2; 12 bases match TRBD2. V was clipped by 2 bases and J by 9 bases; unmatched bases: 4. This CDR3 is 15 amino acids long. In DNA form, the CDR3 reads TGTGCCAGCAGTTTAATGACTAGCGGGAGTAGGGAGCTGTTTTTT. Translated: CASSLMTSGSRELFF.

The V call is TRBV10-2, the J call TRBJ2-1, with 7 bases that match TRBD2. CDR1 WSHSY and CDR2 SAAADI come from the germline V gene. V shed 5 bases and J 4 bases; nucleotides not matched to a gene: 5. This CDR3 region has 14 residues. The CDR3 nucleotides are TGCGCCAGCAGTAAACTAGCGACTTACAATGAGCAGTTCTTC. Its protein product is CASSKLATYNEQFF.